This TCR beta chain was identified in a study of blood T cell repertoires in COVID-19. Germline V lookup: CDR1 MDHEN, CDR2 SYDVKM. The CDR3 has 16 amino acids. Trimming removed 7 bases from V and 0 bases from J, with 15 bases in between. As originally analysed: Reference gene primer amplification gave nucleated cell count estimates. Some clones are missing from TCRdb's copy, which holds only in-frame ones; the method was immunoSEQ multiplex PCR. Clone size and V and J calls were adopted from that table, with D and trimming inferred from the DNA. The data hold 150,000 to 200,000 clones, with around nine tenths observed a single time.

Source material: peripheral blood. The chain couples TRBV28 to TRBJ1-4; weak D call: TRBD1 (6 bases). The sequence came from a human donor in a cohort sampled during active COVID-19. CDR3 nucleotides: TGTGCCAGCAAAGGTTCAGGGGTTGCAACTAATGAAAAACTGTTTTTT. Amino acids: CASKGSGVATNEKLFF.